The clone carrying this TCR beta chain appeared a few times. Its antigen remains unknown. The limits of the CDR3 on the DNA are not certain, so only TCRdb's listed CDR3 is given. The CDR3 sequence runs 14 residues, both termini included. Germline loops: CDR1 MNHEY, CDR2 SVGAGI. This specimen belongs to a study of vaccination and CD4 T cells after COVID-19. Study details: Six males and four females, two of them Hispanic, were enrolled as convalescents. Control cultures received a CEFX pool, an HIV-1 Nef pool, or no peptide. Findings and limits, study-wide: The great majority, 304 of 307 vaccine-specific clones, proved spike mono-reactive in convalescent patients.

Noted treatment: approximately nine-day PBMC culture with coronavirus spike peptide pools or control peptides (ViraFEST assay). ViraFEST used peptide pools to expand antigen-specific T cells and subsequently sequenced their TCRs. Once obtained from cultured CD4+ T cells, the DNA was sequenced using the Oncomine TCR Beta short-read assay. A single record per CDR3 protein comes from TCRdb applying MiXCR to the PCR reads. The repertoire includes about 25,000 distinct CDR3 sequences, around 45% of them detected once, and 6% to 7.5% sits in the top ten. This chain uses TRBV6-5 with TRBJ2-5. The TCR was taken from a human donor who had recovered from COVID-19. Input material: CD4+ T cells from blood, cultured in vitro. CDR3: CASSYHFGKETQYF.